This passage covers 10 T cell receptor beta chains from one sample sequenced in a study of shared clonotypes between healthy human individuals. Libraries were prepared by immunoSEQ multiplex PCR; TCRdb keeps only in-frame clonotypes and omits some of them. The repertoire consists of roughly 2 million clones, with about 94% occurring once and the leading ten covering about 1.1%. In the naive CD8 group, cells lacked CD45RO and were positively selected for CCR7, so terminally differentiated effector memory CD45RA+ cells were left out. The material sequenced was naive CD8+ T cells sorted from blood. The receptors stem from a man aged 18 to 30 in good health.

V is TRBV7-9 and J is TRBJ1-4; no definite D call. The V gene lost 1 base and the J gene lost 0 bases, with 6 bases spanning the gap. There are 15 residues in the CDR3. Germline V CDR1 and CDR2: SEHNR, FQNEAQ (reference sequence). CDR3 region: CASSLVGATNEKLFF. CDR3 coding DNA: TGTGCCAGCAGCTTAGTAGGAGCAACTAATGAAAAACTGTTTTTT.

The chain couples TRBV11-2 to TRBJ2-2; possible D gene TRBD2, 5 bases. The V end lost 1 base, the J end lost 7 bases, and 19 bases lay between the germline ends. The CDR3 runs to 17 residues. Germline CDR1 is SGHAT and CDR2 is FQNNGV. CDR3 region: CASSLGRVQFKGGELFF. CDR3 DNA: TGTGCCAGCAGCTTAGGGCGGGTACAGTTCAAAGGCGGGGAGCTGTTTTTT. The full variable domain, completed using reference TRBV11-2 and TRBJ2-2, is EAGVAQSPRYKIIEKRQSVAFWCNPISGHATLYWYQQILGQGPKLLIQFQNNGVVDDSQLPKDRFSAERLKGVDSTLKIQPAKLEDSAVYLCASSLGRVQFKGGELFFGEGSRLTVL.

The chain has TRBV19 and TRBJ1-1; a weak D match, TRBD1 (6 bases). The CDR3 totals 15 residues. Germline V gene data show CDR1 as LNHDA and CDR2 as SQIVND (reference sequence). V shed 5 bases and J shed 4 bases, with 17 bases lying between them. CDR3 protein: CASSAYREMGTEAFF. CDR3 nucleotide sequence: TGTGCCAGTAGTGCCTACAGGGAGATGGGCACTGAAGCTTTCTTT. Filled out from reference TRBV19 and TRBJ1-1, the complete variable domain reads DGGITQSPKYLFRKEGQNVTLSCEQNLNHDAMYWYRQDPGQGLRLIYYSQIVNDFQKGDIAEGYSVSREKKESFPLTVTSAQKNPTAFYLCASSAYREMGTEAFFGQGTRLTVV.

The chain is built from TRBV13 and TRBJ2-7; possibly TRBD1 or TRBD2 for D (6 bases each). Trimming cost V 5 bases and J 6 bases, with 14 bases left between them. CDR1 is PRHDT and CDR2 is FYEKMQ in the germline V gene (reference sequence). The CDR3 is 13 amino acids. The CDR3 loop is CASSPPGAGEQYF. The CDR3, as DNA: TGTGCCAGCAGCCCCCCGGGGGCGGGCGAGCAGTACTTC.

The rearrangement uses TRBV10-2 and TRBJ2-1; 7 positions agree with TRBD1. V shed 4 bases and J 3 bases; nucleotides not matched to a gene: 12. The length of the CDR3 is 17 residues. Germline V gives CDR1 WSHSY, CDR2 SAAADI. The CDR3 region is CASSGPLTGEHYNEQFF. The CDR3 coding sequence is TGCGCCAGCAGTGGGCCCCTCACAGGGGAGCACTACAATGAGCAGTTCTTC.

CDR3 region: CASSLVAVRQGGNTIYF. As DNA, the CDR3 is TGCGCCAGCAGCCTAGTAGCGGTGAGACAGGGAGGAAACACCATATATTTT. The chain links TRBV4-1 to TRBJ1-3; 7 bases are a match to TRBD1. Germline-derived CDR1 and CDR2 are MGHRA and YSYEKL. Losses at the gene ends were 4 bases for V and 4 bases for J; bases not matched to a gene: 13. The CDR3 is 17 residues long.

V is TRBV10-3 and J is TRBJ2-7, with 9 bases lining up with TRBD2. CDR3 length equals 15 residues. V lost 0 bases and J lost 6; bases outside the gene matches: 6. Germline V gene sequence: CDR1 ENHRY, CDR2 SYGVKD. The CDR3 nucleotides are TGTGCCATCAGTGAGTCAGTTAGCGGGAGATCCGAGCAGTACTTC. This codes for CAISESVSGRSEQYF.

In DNA form, the CDR3 reads TGTGCCAGCAACTCGAGAAGCGGGAGCGGAGAGACCCAGTACTTC. Protein: CASNSRSGSGETQYF. The V and J genes are TRBV4-2 and TRBJ2-5; 8 bases fit TRBD2. Germline V gene sequence: CDR1 LGHNA, CDR2 YNFKEQ. The trim removed 7 bases at V and 4 bases at J, leaving 11 bases unmatched. This CDR3 region has 15 residues.

V and J are TRBV28 and TRBJ1-1; 7 positions agree with TRBD1. Germline trimming cut 5 bases from V and 0 bases from J; bases unmatched to any gene: 12. Germline CDR1 reads MDHEN; CDR2 reads SYDVKM. The CDR3 spans 17 residues. CDR3 DNA sequence: TGTGCCAGCAGTCATACAGGGGAGGGTTCCATGAACACTGAAGCTTTCTTT. Translated, it gives CASSHTGEGSMNTEAFF.

Worth noting for this clone: The sample has other DNA sequences that encode this CDR3 too. This sequence joins TRBV5-1 and TRBJ2-5; possibly TRBD2 for D (6 bases). The germline V gene has CDR1 SGHRS and CDR2 YFSETQ. V was trimmed by 0 bases and J by 5 bases, leaving 14 bases between them. The CDR3 has 15 amino acids. The CDR3 sequence is CASSLEGGVGETQYF. CDR3 DNA sequence: TGCGCCAGCAGCTTGGAAGGAGGGGTAGGGGAGACCCAGTACTTC.